One sample yielded the 7 T cell receptor beta chains listed below, sequenced in a study of regulatory T cells in long-lasting Graves disease. Time point specified: newly diagnosed GD, antithyroid drugs for less than 3 months. PBMCs were the source of the RNA used for TCR sequencing. Both iRepertoire HTBI primers and Arm-PCR of CDR3 regions were used to build the TCR beta libraries. MiXCR, applied by TCRdb to the multiplex PCR reads, yields one record per CDR3 protein. The table lists roughly 610,000 distinct CDR3 sequences, 15% to 20% of them singletons, with 12% in the top ten. This same sample was also taken into another study, of T cells in Graves' hyperthyroidism and ophthalmopathy.

The sample was peripheral blood mononuclear cells (PBMCs), taken at new diagnosis, from a patient treated with antithyroid drugs. These receptors were collected from a man aged 18-30 years with Graves disease.

About this clonotype: One base away lies a much larger clone, so this may be a sequencing read error. The rearrangement links TRBV12-3 or TRBV12-4 to TRBJ2-1; TRBD1 matches 8 bases. There are 16 residues in the CDR3. V lost 5 bases and J lost 11; bases outside the gene matches: 17. The chain's CDR3 is CASSASNRGTVHKQFF. CDR3 in DNA: TGTGCCAGCAGTGCTTCGAACAGGGGGACGGTCCATAAGCAGTTCTTC.

The chain carries TRBV19 and TRBJ2-5, with D perhaps assigned TRBD1 or TRBD2 (6 bases each). The germline V and J ends were trimmed by 9 bases and 0 bases, with 11 bases remaining between them. CDR1 LNHDA and CDR2 SQIVND come from the germline V gene (reference sequence). The CDR3 has 13 amino acids. The CDR3 DNA reads as TGTGCCAGCGCGGAGGGGGACCAAGAGACCCAGTACTTC. Protein: CASAEGDQETQYF.

The chain employs TRBV15 and TRBJ2-4; TRBD2 matches at 7 bases. The CDR3 is 16 amino acids. In germline, CDR1 is LNHNV, CDR2 YYDKDF (reference sequence). The J segment lost 8 bases and the V segment lost 2 bases, leaving 12 bases of the junction unmatched. CDR3 nucleotide sequence: TGTGCCACCAGCAGATTGGGGCGGGAGAGCGGGGACATTCAGTACTTC. Residues: CATSRLGRESGDIQYF.

Note on this clonotype: This clone may be a read error of a much larger clone one base away. This chain connects TRBV5-1 to TRBJ2-7; 12 bases line up with TRBD2. CDR1 is SGHRS and CDR2 is YFSETQ in the germline V gene. This CDR3 contains 15 residues. The DNA for the CDR3 is TGCGCCAGCAGCGCAAGGACTAGCGGGAACTACAAGCAGTACTTC. Its protein product is CASSARTSGNYKQYF.

This clonotype has more than one count but fewer than ten. V usage is TRBV20-1 and J usage is TRBJ1-3; D not resolved. The CDR3 is 10 residues long. In germline, CDR1 is DFQATT, CDR2 SNEGSKA (reference sequence). Trimming cost V 6 bases and J 8 bases, with 8 bases left between them. The CDR3 protein is CSAREDTIYF. Here the CDR3 DNA reads TGCAGTGCGCGGGAGGACACCATATATTTT.

V usage is TRBV20-1 and J usage is TRBJ1-5; a weak D match, TRBD1 (6 bases). This CDR3 is 17 amino acids long. Trimming removed 1 base from V and 5 bases from J, with 21 bases in between. The germline gives CDR1 DFQATT, CDR2 SNEGSKA (reference sequence). CDR3 nucleotides: TGCAGTGCTAGAGGGGGGGGGGCAAACTTAAGGGATCAGCCCCAGCATTTT. It encodes CSARGGGANLRDQPQHF.

This chain uses TRBV5-4 with TRBJ2-3; D remains unclear. Looked up from germline, CDR1 is SGHNT and CDR2 is YYREEE (reference sequence). V was trimmed by 4 bases and J by 1 base, leaving 10 bases between them. The CDR3 totals 14 residues. The CDR3 region is CASSHARGTDTQYF. The CDR3 DNA sequence: TGTGCCAGCAGCCACGCCCGGGGCACAGATACGCAGTATTTT.